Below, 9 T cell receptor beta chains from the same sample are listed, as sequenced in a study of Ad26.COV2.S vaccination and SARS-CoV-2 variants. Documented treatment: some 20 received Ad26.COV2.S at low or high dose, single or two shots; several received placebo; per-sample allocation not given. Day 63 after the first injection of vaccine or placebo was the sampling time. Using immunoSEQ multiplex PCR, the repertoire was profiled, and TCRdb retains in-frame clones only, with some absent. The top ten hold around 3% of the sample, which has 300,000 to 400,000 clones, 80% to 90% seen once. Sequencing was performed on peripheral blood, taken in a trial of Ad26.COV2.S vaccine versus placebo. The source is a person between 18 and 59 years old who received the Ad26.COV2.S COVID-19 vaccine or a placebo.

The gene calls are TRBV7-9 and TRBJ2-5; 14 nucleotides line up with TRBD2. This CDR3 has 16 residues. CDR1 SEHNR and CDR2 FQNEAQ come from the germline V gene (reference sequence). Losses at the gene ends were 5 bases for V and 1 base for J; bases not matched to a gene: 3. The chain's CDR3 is CASSKGTSGSQETQYF. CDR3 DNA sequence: TGTGCCAGCAGCAAGGGGACTAGCGGGAGCCAAGAGACCCAGTACTTC. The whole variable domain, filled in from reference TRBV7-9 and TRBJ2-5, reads DTGVSQNPRHKITKRGQNVTFRCDPISEHNRLYWYRQTLGQGPEFLTYFQNEAQLEKSRLLSDRFSAERPKGSFSTLEIQRTEQGDSAMYLCASSKGTSGSQETQYFGPGTRLLVL.

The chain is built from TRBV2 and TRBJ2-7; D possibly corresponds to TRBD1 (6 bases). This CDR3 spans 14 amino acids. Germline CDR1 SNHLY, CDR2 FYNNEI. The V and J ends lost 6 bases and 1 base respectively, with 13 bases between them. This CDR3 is CASRGGWGSYEQYF. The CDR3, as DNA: TGTGCCAGCAGAGGGGGTTGGGGTTCCTACGAGCAGTACTTC.

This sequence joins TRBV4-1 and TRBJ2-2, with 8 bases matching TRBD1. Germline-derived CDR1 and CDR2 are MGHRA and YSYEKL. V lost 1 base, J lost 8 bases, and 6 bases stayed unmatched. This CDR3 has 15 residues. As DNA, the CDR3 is TGCGCCAGCAGCCAAGTCCAGGGGGCCGTAGGGGAGCTGTTTTTT. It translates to CASSQVQGAVGELFF.

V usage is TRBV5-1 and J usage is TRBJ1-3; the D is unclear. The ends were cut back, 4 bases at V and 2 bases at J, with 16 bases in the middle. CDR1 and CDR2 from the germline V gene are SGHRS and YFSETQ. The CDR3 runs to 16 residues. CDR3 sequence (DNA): TGCGCCAGCAGCCAGGACCCATTGCTTACTGGAAACACCATATATTTT. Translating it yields CASSQDPLLTGNTIYF.

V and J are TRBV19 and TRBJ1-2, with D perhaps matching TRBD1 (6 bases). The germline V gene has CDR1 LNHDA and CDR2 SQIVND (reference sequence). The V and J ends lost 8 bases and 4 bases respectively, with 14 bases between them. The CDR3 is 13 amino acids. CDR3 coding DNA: TGTGCCAGTGTCGAGGGGGGAAGCTATGGCTACACCTTC. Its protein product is CASVEGGSYGYTF.

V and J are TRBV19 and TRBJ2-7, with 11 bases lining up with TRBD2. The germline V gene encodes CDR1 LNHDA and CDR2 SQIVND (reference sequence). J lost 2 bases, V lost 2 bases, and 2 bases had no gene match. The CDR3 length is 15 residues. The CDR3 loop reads CASSISSGGAYEQYF. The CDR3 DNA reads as TGTGCCAGTAGTATAAGTAGCGGGGGGGCCTACGAGCAGTACTTC.

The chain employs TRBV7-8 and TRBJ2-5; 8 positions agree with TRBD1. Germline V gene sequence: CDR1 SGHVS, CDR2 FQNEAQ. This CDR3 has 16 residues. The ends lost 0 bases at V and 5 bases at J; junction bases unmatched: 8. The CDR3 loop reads CASSLAPGGVMETQYF. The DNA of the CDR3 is TGTGCCAGCAGCTTAGCGCCAGGGGGCGTTATGGAGACCCAGTACTTC.

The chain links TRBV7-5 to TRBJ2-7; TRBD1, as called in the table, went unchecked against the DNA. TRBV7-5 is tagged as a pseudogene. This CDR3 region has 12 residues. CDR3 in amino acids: CVRSGAAYEQYF. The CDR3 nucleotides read TGTGTCAGAAGCGGGGCCGCCTACGAGCAGTACTTC.

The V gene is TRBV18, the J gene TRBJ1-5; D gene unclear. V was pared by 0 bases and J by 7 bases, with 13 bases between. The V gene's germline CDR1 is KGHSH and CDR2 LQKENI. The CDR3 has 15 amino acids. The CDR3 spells CASSPPIGTNQPQHF. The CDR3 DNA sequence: TGTGCCAGCTCACCACCGATAGGTACCAACCAGCCCCAGCATTTT. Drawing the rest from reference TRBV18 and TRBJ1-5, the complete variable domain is NAGVMQNPRHLVRRRGQEARLRCSPMKGHSHVYWYRQLPEEGLKFMVYLQKENIIDESGMPKERFSAEFPKEGPSILRIQQVVRGDSAAYFCASSPPIGTNQPQHFGDGTRLSIL.